The sequence of this TCR beta chain was determined in a study of blood T cell repertoires in COVID-19 (dated by TCRdb to 2018 to 2020). Regarding the study in general: Samples covering the acute and convalescent phases of COVID-19 were provided by collaborators in the United States, Italy and Spain. The prospective study material was composed of cDNA or gDNA derived from T cells, B-cell-depleted T cells, or PBMCs. Subjects who had been exposed to COVID-19, were actively infected with it, or had recovered from it provided the deeply sampled blood TCRbeta repertoires that made up the dataset. The repertoires were released in a freely available public database meant as a resource for research on the immune response to SARS-CoV-2. Samples came from the ongoing ImmuneRACE study (first 160 participants) plus 1,254 subjects from 6 global collaborators. The sample metadata nearly always contained a de-identified subject ID, COVID-19 status, age in years and sex. Where available, HLA class I and class II types were obtained from metadata supplied by the sample provider rather than from assay-based typing.

Overall study outcomes, separate from this receptor: How much clinical and demographic metadata was included differed by source and by participant, and the metadata was provided uncurated.

In regard to this clone: Its target antigen remains unknown. No base quality information exists; no much larger clone differs at one position.

Whole blood was collected in K2EDTA tubes by collaborating institutions according to the institutions' own protocols. Collaborator samples were shipped for TCRbeta analysis as frozen whole blood, isolated PBMCs, or DNA extracted from either sample type. The germline V gene encodes CDR1 MDHEN and CDR2 SYDVKM. Its CDR3 holds 16 amino acids, cysteine through phenylalanine. Only CDR3 DNA is held: 48 bases, read in frame from base 1. V loses 2 bases, J loses 1 base, and the germline ends lie 12 bases apart. TCRbeta CDR3 regions were amplified from genomic DNA by means of the immunoSEQ Assay, a bias-controlled multiplex PCR. The paper's data handling went like this. The number of nucleated cells in each sample was estimated from the amplification of reference gene primers within the assay. Sequence reads were collapsed and filtered to measure the absolute abundance of every unique TCRbeta CDR3 rearrangement. For each sample, productive Simpson clonality was calculated as the square root of Simpson's diversity index across productive rearrangements. In TCRdb, the immuneACCESS table is reduced to in-frame sequences with V and J assigned. These tables do not hold every clone; where another copy was compared, an unresolved V gene accounts for under half, and the others remain unexplained. The D gene and trimming were derived from the DNA, and the V and J assignments and clone size from that table. The sample table shows about 290,000 clones, and just under 85% are seen once. The top ten clonotypes cover around 4.2% of the sample.

The V and J segments used are TRBV28 and TRBJ1-3; a confident D gene designation cannot be given. The TCR sequence derives from a woman aged 50 to 65 with active or convalescent COVID-19. The sample taken for sequencing was peripheral blood. The CDR3 in this case is CASSLSGSRSGNTIYF. The sequenced DNA: TGTGCCAGCAGTTTAAGTGGTAGCAGATCTGGAAACACCATATATTTT. Supplemented by the reference TRBV28 and TRBJ1-3 proteins around the CDR3, the complete variable domain is DVKVTQSSRYLVKRTGEKVFLECVQDMDHENMFWYRQDPGLGLRLIYFSYDVKMKEKGDIPEGYSVSREKKERFSLILESASTNQTSMYLCASSLSGSRSGNTIYFGEGSWLTVV.